The clone carrying this T cell receptor (beta chain) was picked up one time. This sample was included in a study of blood T cell repertoires in COVID-19. Overall study: Whether acute or convalescent, the COVID-19 samples came from the United States, Italy and Spain. From T cells, B-cell-depleted T cells, or PBMCs came the material, which was cDNA or gDNA.

Recovered status in Cohort 3 required two negative PCRs, clearance, or symptom resolution. Original analysis: For nucleated cells, counts were estimated from reference gene primer amplification. Profiling relied on immunoSEQ multiplex PCR, and the TCRdb table lists in-frame clones only, not all of them. V and J calls and clone size are copied from that table; D and trimming were computed from the DNA. The sample shows around 300,000 clones, around nine tenths of them seen only once. The V end was cut by 3 bases, the J end by 11 bases, with 13 bases between. The germline CDR1 and CDR2 sequences are KGHDR and SFDVKD. This CDR3 spans 13 amino acids.

The chain links TRBV24-1 to TRBJ2-1, with D perhaps matching TRBD2 (7 bases). The sequenced material came from PBMCs or T cells enriched from blood (not recorded which). This receptor was taken from a woman aged 40 to 50 who had recovered from COVID-19. The CDR3 loop reads CATSDRWGGKQFF. The CDR3 DNA reads TGTGCCACCAGTGATAGGTGGGGGGGCAAGCAGTTCTTC.